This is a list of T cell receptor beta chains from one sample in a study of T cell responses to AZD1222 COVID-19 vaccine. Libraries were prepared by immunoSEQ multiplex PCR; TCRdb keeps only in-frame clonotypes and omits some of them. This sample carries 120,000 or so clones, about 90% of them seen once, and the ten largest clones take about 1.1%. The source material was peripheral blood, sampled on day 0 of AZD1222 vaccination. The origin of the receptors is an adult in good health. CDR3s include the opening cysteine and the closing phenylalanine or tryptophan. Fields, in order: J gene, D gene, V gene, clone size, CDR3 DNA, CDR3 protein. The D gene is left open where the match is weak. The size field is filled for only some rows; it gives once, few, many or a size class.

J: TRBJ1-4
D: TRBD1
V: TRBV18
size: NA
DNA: TGTGCCACCTTCAGGGGGCGTGGTGAAAAACTGTTTTTT
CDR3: CATFRGRGEKLFF

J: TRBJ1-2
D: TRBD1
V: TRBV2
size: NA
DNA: TGTGCCAGCAGTTCGGGACAGGCACTTGGCTACACCTTC
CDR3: CASSSGQALGYTF

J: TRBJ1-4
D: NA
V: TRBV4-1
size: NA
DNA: TGCGCCAGCGGCCAGAATGAAAAACTGTTTTTT
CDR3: CASGQNEKLFF

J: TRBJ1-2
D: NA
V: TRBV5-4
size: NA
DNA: TGTGCCAGCAGCTTATCAGGGGCCCATAACTATGGCTACACCTTC
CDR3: CASSLSGAHNYGYTF

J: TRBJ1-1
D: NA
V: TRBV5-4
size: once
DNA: TGTGCCAGCAGCTTGGAGTCCACTGAAGCTTTCTTT
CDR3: CASSLESTEAFF

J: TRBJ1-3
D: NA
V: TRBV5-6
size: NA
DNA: TGTGCCAGCAGCCCCGACTCGGGAAACACCATATATTTT
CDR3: CASSPDSGNTIYF

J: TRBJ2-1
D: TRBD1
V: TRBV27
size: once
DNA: TGTGCCAGCAGAAAGGGGGCGATGGTTAATGAGCAGTTCTTC
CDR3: CASRKGAMVNEQFF

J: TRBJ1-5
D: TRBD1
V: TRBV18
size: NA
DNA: TGTGCCAGCTCACCACTGGGACAGGTTAACCAGCCCCAGCATTTT
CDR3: CASSPLGQVNQPQHF

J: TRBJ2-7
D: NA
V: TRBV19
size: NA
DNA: TGTGCCAGTAGTGGTCCGGGAACCTACGAGCAGTACTTC
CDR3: CASSGPGTYEQYF

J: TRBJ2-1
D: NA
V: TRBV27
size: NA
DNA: TGTGCCAGCAGTTTAGGGGCTGCCTACAATGAGCAGTTCTTC
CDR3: CASSLGAAYNEQFF

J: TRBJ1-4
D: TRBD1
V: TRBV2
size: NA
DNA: TGTGCCAGCAGTGGGACAGGGGTAAAACTGTTTTTT
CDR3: CASSGTGVKLFF

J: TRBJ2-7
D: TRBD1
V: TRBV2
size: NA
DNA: TGTGCCAGCAGGGCCGGGACAGCCTCGGGGGAGCAGTACTTC
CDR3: CASRAGTASGEQYF

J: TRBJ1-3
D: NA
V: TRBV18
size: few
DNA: TGTGCCAGCTCACCACCGGGCCTTGGAAACACCATATATTTT
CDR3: CASSPPGLGNTIYF

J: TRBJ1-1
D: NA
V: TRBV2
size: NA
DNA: TGTGCCAGCAGGCAGGGCCCCTCAAACACTGAAGCTTTCTTT
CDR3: CASRQGPSNTEAFF

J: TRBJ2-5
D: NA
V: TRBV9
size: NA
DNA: TGTGCCAGCAGTCCCGGACAGAAAGAGACCCAGTACTTC
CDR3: CASSPGQKETQYF

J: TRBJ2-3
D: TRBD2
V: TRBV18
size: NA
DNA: TGTGCCAGCTCACCAATAGGACTAGCGGCTAGCACAGATACGCAGTATTTT
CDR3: CASSPIGLAASTDTQYF

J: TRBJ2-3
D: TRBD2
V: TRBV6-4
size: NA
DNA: TGTGCCAGCAGTGACTTCCCGCGAAGCGGGGACGGCACAGATACGCAGTATTTT
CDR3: CASSDFPRSGDGTDTQYF

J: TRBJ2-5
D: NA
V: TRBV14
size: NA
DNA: TGTGCCAGCAGCCAAGATGTCTGGCGCCAAGAGACCCAGTACTTC
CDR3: CASSQDVWRQETQYF

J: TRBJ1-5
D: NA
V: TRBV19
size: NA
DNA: TGTGCCAGTAGTTTAGCGAGCAATCAGCCCCAGCATTTT
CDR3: CASSLASNQPQHF

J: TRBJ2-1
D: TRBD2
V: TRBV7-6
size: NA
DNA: TGTGCCAGCAGCTCTAGCGGGAGCTACAATGAGCAGTTCTTC
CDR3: CASSSSGSYNEQFF

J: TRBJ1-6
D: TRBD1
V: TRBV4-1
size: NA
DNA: TGCGCCAGCAGCCACGGACCCAGGACAGGGGCCTCACCCCTCCACTTT
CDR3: CASSHGPRTGASPLHF

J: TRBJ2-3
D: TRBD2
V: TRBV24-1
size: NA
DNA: TGTGCCACCAGCTCGACTAGCAGCAGCACAGATACGCAGTATTTT
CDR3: CATSSTSSSTDTQYF

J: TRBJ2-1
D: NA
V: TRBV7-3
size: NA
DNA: TGTGCCAGCAGCTTATCCCCAAGCTCCTACAATGAGCAGTTCTTC
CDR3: CASSLSPSSYNEQFF

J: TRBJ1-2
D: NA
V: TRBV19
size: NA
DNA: TGTGCCAGTAGTATCCCAGGCAACTATGGCTACACCTTC
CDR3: CASSIPGNYGYTF

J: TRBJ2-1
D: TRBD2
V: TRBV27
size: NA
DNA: TGTGCCAGCAGTGCAGTAGCGGGAGGGATCAAGGCTGAGCAGTTCTTC
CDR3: CASSAVAGGIKAEQFF

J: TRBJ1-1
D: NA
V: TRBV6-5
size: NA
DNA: TGTGCCAGCAAAAGTCGGGGGATTAGCACTGAAGCTTTCTTT
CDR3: CASKSRGISTEAFF

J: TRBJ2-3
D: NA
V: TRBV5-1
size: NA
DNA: TGCGCCAGCAGCATAGGACTAACGAGCACAGATACGCAGTATTTT
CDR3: CASSIGLTSTDTQYF

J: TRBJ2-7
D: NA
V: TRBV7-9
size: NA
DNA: TGTGCCAGCAGCTTAGACCCCTACGAGCAGTACTTC
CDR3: CASSLDPYEQYF

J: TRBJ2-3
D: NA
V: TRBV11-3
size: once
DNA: TGTGCCAGCAGCGAGGAAAGGGGGGGCACAGATACGCAGTATTTT
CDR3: CASSEERGGTDTQYF

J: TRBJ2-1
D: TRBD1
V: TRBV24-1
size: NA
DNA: TGTCCCTACCGGGGACAGCTACACAATGAGCAGTTCTTC
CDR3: CPYRGQLHNEQFF

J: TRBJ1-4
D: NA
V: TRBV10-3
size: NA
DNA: TGTGCCATCAGTGCGGAATCACAGGCGTCAACTAATGAAAAACTGTTTTTT
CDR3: CAISAESQASTNEKLFF

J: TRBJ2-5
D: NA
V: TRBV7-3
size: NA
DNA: TGTGCCAGCAGCTTAAAAAGGTGGCGGTACCAAGAGACCCAGTACTTC
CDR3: CASSLKRWRYQETQYF

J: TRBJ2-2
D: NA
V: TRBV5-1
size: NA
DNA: TGCGCCAGCAGCTTATACAGGGCCCCACGAGGGGAGCTGTTTTTT
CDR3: CASSLYRAPRGELFF

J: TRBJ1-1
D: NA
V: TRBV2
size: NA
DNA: TGTGCCAGCAGGACGAGGAACACTGAAGCTTTCTTT
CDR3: CASRTRNTEAFF

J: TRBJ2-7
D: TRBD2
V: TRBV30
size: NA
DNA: TGTGCCTGGGAACCTAGCGGGGGAGCGTCATGGAAGCAGTACTTC
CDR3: CAWEPSGGASWKQYF

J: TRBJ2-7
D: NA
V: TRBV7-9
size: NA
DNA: TGTGCCAGCAGCTTAGATAGCGTTCCTGGCGAGCAGTACTTC
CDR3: CASSLDSVPGEQYF

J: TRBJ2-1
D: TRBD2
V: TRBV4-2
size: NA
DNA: TGTGCCAGCAGCCAAGCCGGGACTAGCGGGAGTTCCTTTCCGCTCTTC
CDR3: CASSQAGTSGSSFPLF

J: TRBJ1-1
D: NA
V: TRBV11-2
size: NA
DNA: TGTGCCAGCAGGCATCTTCACACGTTTGAAGCTTTCTTT
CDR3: CASRHLHTFEAFF

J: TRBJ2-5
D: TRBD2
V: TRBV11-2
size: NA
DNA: TGTGCCAGCAGCCTAAAAAGGACTAGCGGAGAGTACCAAGAGACCCAGTACTTC
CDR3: CASSLKRTSGEYQETQYF

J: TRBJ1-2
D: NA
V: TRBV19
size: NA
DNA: TGTGCCAGTAGTATCCCGGGGATCTATGGCTACACCTTC
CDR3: CASSIPGIYGYTF

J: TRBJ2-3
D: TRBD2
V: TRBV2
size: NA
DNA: TGTGCCAGCAGTGGAGATAGGACTAGCGGGAGTGGAACGCAGTATTTT
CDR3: CASSGDRTSGSGTQYF

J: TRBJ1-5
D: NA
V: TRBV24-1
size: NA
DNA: TGTGCCACCAGTGATTACCGGGTCCTTCAGCCCCAGCATTTT
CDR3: CATSDYRVLQPQHF

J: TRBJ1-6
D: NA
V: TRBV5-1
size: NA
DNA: TGCGCCAGCAGCTTGGAGACAGGTGGTTCACCCCTCCACTTT
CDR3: CASSLETGGSPLHF

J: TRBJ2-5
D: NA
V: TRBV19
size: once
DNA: TGTGCCAGTAGTCCTACGGGTGGCGGGGGCTACCAAGAGACCCAGTACTTC
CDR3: CASSPTGGGGYQETQYF

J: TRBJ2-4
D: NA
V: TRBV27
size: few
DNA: TGTGCCAGCAGCCAGAGCGGGCCGGGCAAAAACATTCAGTACTTC
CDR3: CASSQSGPGKNIQYF

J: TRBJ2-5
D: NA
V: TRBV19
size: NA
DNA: TGTGCCAGTAGTATAGGGAGGGCCCAGTACTTC
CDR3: CASSIGRAQYF

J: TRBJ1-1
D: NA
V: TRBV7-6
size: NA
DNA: TGTGCCAGCAGCTTAGTTTTGGGGACTGAAGCTTTCTTT
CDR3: CASSLVLGTEAFF

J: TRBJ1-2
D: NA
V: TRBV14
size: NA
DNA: TGTGCCAGCAGCCAGATAACAGGGAACTATGGCTACACCTTC
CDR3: CASSQITGNYGYTF

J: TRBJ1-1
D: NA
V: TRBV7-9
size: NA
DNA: TGTGCCAGCAGCTTACCCCAAGGAGGCACTGAAGCTTTCTTT
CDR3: CASSLPQGGTEAFF

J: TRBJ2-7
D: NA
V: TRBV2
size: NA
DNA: TGTGCCAGCAGTGAAGCTGGTCGAGGGGGTGCGGTGCAGTACTTC
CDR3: CASSEAGRGGAVQYF

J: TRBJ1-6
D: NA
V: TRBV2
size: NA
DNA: TGTGCCAGCAGTTCCACAAGGGCGGATTCACCCCTCCACTTT
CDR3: CASSSTRADSPLHF

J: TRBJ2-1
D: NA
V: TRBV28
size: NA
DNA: TGTGCCAGCAGTAGTGACAGGTATGAGCAGTTCTTC
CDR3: CASSSDRYEQFF

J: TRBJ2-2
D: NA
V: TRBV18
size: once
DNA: TGTGCCAGCTCCCCGACCTTGGGAGAGCTGTTTTTT
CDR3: CASSPTLGELFF

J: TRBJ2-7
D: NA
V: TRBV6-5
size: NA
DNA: TGTGCCAGCAGCAAGGGACCACCGGTGCAGTACTTC
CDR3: CASSKGPPVQYF